The text below deals with one T cell receptor (beta chain). Its target antigen remains unknown. No base qualities exist here, and no much larger clone lies one base off it. The data are from a study of blood T cell repertoires in COVID-19 (dated by TCRdb to the early 2020s). Study-wide context: Samples from collaborators originated in the United States, Italy and Spain and spanned both the acute and convalescent phases of COVID-19. The repertoires were made available in a free public database intended to serve as a resource for research on the immune response to SARS-CoV-2. The prospective study material was composed of cDNA or gDNA derived from T cells, B-cell-depleted T cells, or PBMCs. The samples were drawn from the first 160 participants of the ongoing ImmuneRACE study and from 1,254 subjects provided by 6 global collaborators. A de-identified subject ID, COVID-19 status, age in years and sex were almost always included in the sample metadata. Where available, HLA class I and class II types were taken from metadata supplied by the sample provider and were not determined by assay-based typing. Subjects who had been exposed to COVID-19, were actively infected with it, or had recovered from it provided the deeply sampled blood TCRbeta repertoires that made up the dataset.

Overall study results and their limits: The amount of clinical and demographic metadata varied by source and participant and was provided uncurated.

Enrolling through a virtual design, the prospective study's participants ranged in age from roughly 18 to 95 years and lived across roughly 24 United States geographic areas. To assign participants to cohorts, the prospective study relied on clinical history that participants themselves reported in a screening survey and a study questionnaire. Each participant in the prospective study had whole blood, serum and a nasopharyngeal or oropharyngeal swab collected by mobile phlebotomists. Over a roughly 2-month period, participants in the prospective study had the option of providing additional blood draws and questionnaires. Before DNA extraction, prospective study blood samples were shipped either frozen or at room temperature. The immunoSEQ Assay, a bias-controlled multiplex PCR, was used to amplify TCRbeta CDR3 regions from genomic DNA. In the source study's methods: Nucleated cell counts per sample were estimated from amplification of reference gene primers within the assay. Sequence reads were collapsed and filtered to measure the absolute abundance of every unique TCRbeta CDR3 rearrangement. Productive Simpson clonality was computed per sample as the square root of Simpson's diversity index over productive rearrangements. This is the immuneACCESS table as TCRdb keeps it, with only in-frame sequences that have V and J called. A part of the clones is gone; compared with another copy, unresolved V genes explain less than half, and the rest is unexplained. V, J and clone size are those of that table, while D and trimming were read from the DNA. In this sample the table shows around 190,000 clones, 65% to 80% of which occur a single time. Less than 20% of the sample is in the top ten clones.

Its CDR3 holds 14 amino acids, cysteine through phenylalanine. The read is trimmed to its CDR3 DNA, 42 bases read in frame from base 1. Germline trimming amounts to 6 bases on V and 0 bases on J, with 4 as the count of junction bases outside the gene matches. CDR1 and CDR2 were assigned from the germline V gene as SQVTM and ANQGSEA. Sequencing used PBMCs or T cells enriched from blood (not recorded which). The TCR comes from a woman between 50 and 59 years old with acute COVID-19. The chain is encoded by TRBV29-1 joined to TRBJ2-2, and TRBD1 aligns with 7 junction nucleotides. This receptor has the CDR3 CSVQTGSNTGELFF. In nucleotide form, the sequence is TGCAGCGTCCAGACAGGGTCGAACACCGGGGAGCTGTTTTTT.